This T cell receptor beta chain appears in the sequencing data of a study of control samples from healthy donors and cancer patients (dated by TCRdb to the early 2020s). Library preparation employed the immunoSEQ multiplex PCR assay. In TCRdb, the immuneACCESS table is reduced to in-frame sequences with V and J assigned. These tables do not hold every clone; where another copy was compared, an unresolved V gene accounts for under half, and the others remain unexplained. For this sample the table gives about 95,000 clones, of which around 81% were detected only once. Of the sample, approximately 20% is held by the ten largest clones. At least ten counts were recorded for this clone. No antigen is known for it. Per-base qualities were not stored, and no clone one base away is much larger. The clonotype was recovered from a young man in good health. The specimen was blood.

DNA sequence: TGCGCCAGCAGCGAAACGGGACAGGGTGCCTATGGCTACACCTTC. Its product reads: CASSETGQGAYGYTF. Rearrangement joined TRBV5-1 to TRBJ1-2; the junction holds 9 bases that match TRBD1. Trimming removed 4 bases from V and 4 bases from J; the gene matches leave 8 bases unexplained. The germline V gene gives CDR1 as SGHRS and CDR2 as YFSETQ. The CDR3 starts with the cysteine, ends with the phenylalanine, and has 15 residues. Solely the CDR3 DNA is kept, with 45 bases framed from the first base.